This T cell receptor (beta chain) was found in a study of T cell responses to AZD1222 COVID-19 vaccine. Findings of the study overall: Clonal diversity was possibly underestimated, and white British individuals and females predominated among donors.

The data were produced by immunoSEQ multiplex PCR, yet TCRdb's version contains in-frame clones alone and is incomplete. The sample gives over 65,000 clones, about 86% of which show up once; 6% to 9% is in the top ten. Concerning this clone itself: Antigen unknown.

The V end lost 4 bases, the J end lost 2 bases, and 8 bases lay between the germline ends. The CDR3 contains 13 residues. The germline V gene has CDR1 MGHRA and CDR2 YSYEKL. The receptor was derived from an adult in good health. The chain recombines TRBV4-1 with TRBJ1-1; D uncertain. The sequences come from peripheral blood, collected on day 0 of AZD1222 vaccination. The CDR3 sequence: CASSREPNTEAFF. As DNA, the CDR3 is TGCGCCAGCAGCCGAGAACCTAACACTGAAGCTTTCTTT.